A selection of T cell receptor beta chains follows, all from one sample in a study of blood T cell repertoires in COVID-19. Using immunoSEQ multiplex PCR, the repertoire was profiled, and TCRdb retains in-frame clones only, with some absent. This table holds 400,000 to 550,000 clones, 80% to 90% found once. The sequenced material came from peripheral blood. The source is a woman in her 30s with acute or convalescent COVID-19. Each CDR3 is given without its conserved first and last residue. The order of the fields is J gene, V gene, CDR3 protein.

TRBJ2-3	TRBV4-1	ASSQVRRGGSDTQY
TRBJ2-3	TRBV21-1	ASPPPWDRVPDTQY
TRBJ2-1	TRBV5-8	ASGPRDRGHNEQF
TRBJ2-5	TRBV3-1/TRBV3-2	ASSQWDSSRETQY
TRBJ1-4	TRBV4-1	ASNRQSSTNEKLF
TRBJ2-1	TRBV10-3	ATGRGSDYNEQF
TRBJ2-1	TRBV6-6	ASSYGRGRNNEQF
TRBJ2-7	TRBV19	ASSIARGTYEQY
TRBJ1-2	TRBV29-1	SVRQGEGLFYGYT
TRBJ1-1	TRBV7-3	ASSLRQANTEAF
TRBJ2-3	TRBV10-1	ASSGGRETDTQY
TRBJ1-5	TRBV2	ASSLSLGRAGNQPQH
TRBJ2-7	TRBV29-1	SAGQGAFSYEQY
TRBJ1-4	TRBV4-1	ASSQRQAREKLF
TRBJ2-1	TRBV9	ASSPRGTRRFSYNEQF
TRBJ2-1	TRBV3-1/TRBV3-2	ASSQEVQGVYNEQF
TRBJ2-3	TRBV18	ASFDSLGTDTQY
TRBJ2-3	TRBV14	ASSQDPGQGGTDTQY
TRBJ2-7	TRBV10-3	AISEGLDSYEQY